This T cell receptor beta chain was identified in a study of T cells in Graves' hyperthyroidism and ophthalmopathy. This CDR3 is 16 amino acids long. The germline gives CDR1 DFQATT, CDR2 SNEGSKA (reference sequence). V was shortened by 2 bases and J by 0 bases, with 17 bases between the two germline ends. What was amplified from RNA transcripts were TCR beta CDR3 regions. A first-round RT-PCR of the TCR CDR3 used the HTBI primer set. TCRdb re-analysed the multiplex PCR reads in MiXCR, keeping a single row per CDR3 protein. The data hold hundreds of thousands of distinct CDR3 sequences, with over 40% observed a single time. Diagnosing involved the use of clinical symptoms, serum thyroxine and TRAb, thyroid ultrasound and orbital computed tomography. This clonotype was seen a single time.

The receptor's source is an adult man with Graves' disease, either hyperthyroidism or ophthalmopathy (not recorded which). The chain recombines TRBV20-1 with TRBJ2-7; no reliable D call. The sequenced sample was peripheral blood or thyroid tissue (not recorded which). The CDR3 loop is CSARTLLGGSSYEQYF. The CDR3 DNA reads TGCAGTGCTAGAACCCTCCTGGGCGGAAGCTCCTACGAGCAGTACTTC.